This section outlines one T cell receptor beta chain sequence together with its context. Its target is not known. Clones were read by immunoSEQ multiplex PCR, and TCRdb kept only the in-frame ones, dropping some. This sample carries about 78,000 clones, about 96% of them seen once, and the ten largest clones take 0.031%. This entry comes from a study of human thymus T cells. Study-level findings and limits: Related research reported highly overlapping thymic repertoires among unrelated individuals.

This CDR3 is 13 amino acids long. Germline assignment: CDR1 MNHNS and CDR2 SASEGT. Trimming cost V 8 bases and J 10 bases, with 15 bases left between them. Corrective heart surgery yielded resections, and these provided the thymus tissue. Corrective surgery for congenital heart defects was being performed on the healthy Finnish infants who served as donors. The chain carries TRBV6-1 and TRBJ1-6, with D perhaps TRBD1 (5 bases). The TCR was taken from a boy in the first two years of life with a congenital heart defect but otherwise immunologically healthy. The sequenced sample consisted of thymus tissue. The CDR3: CASGRRERSPLHF. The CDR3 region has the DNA TGTGCCAGCGGACGCAGGGAGAGGTCACCCCTCCACTTT.